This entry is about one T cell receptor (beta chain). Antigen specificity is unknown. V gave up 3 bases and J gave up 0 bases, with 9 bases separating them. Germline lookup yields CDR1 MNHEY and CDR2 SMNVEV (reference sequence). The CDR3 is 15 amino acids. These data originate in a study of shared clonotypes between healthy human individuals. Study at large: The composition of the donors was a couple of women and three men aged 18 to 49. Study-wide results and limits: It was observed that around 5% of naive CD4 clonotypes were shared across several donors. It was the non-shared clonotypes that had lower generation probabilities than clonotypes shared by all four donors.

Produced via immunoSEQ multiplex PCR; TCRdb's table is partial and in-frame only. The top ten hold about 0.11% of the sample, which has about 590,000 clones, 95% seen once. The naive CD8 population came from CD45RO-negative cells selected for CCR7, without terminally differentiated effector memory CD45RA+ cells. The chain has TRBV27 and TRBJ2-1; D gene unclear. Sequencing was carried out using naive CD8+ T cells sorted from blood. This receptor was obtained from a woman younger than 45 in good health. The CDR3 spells CASSFPGYSYNEQFF. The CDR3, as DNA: TGTGCCAGCAGTTTTCCTGGTTACTCCTACAATGAGCAGTTCTTC.